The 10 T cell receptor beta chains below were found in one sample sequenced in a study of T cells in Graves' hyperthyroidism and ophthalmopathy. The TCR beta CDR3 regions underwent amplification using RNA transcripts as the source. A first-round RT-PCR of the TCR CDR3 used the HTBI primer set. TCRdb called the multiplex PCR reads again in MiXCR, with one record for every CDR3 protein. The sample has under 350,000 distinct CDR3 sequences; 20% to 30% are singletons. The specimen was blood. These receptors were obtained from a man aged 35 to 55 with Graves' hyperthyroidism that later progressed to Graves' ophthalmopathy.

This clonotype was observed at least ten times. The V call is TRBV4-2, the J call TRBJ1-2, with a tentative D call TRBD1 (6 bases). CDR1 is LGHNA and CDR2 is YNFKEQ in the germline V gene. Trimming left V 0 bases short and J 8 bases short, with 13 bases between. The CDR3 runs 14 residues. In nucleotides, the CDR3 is TGTGCCAGCAGCCAAGATTTAGGGGGTGGAGGCTACACCTTC. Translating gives CASSQDLGGGGYTF.

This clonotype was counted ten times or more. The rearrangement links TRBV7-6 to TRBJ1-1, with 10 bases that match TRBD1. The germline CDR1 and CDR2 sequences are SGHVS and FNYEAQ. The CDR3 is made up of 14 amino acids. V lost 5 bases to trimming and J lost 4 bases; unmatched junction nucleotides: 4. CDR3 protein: CASSRDRGTTEAFF. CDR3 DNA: TGTGCCAGCAGCCGGGACAGGGGCACCACTGAAGCTTTCTTT.

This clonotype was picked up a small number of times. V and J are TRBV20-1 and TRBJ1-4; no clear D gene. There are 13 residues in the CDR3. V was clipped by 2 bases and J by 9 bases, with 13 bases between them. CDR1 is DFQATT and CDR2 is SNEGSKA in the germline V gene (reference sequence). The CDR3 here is CSARQTGPQKLFF. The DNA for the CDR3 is TGCAGTGCTAGACAAACCGGGCCCCAAAAACTGTTTTTT.

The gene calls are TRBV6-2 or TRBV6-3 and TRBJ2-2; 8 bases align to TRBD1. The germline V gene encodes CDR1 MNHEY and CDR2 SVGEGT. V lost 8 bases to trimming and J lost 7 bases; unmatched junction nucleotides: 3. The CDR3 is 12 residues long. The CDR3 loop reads CASQTGVGELFF. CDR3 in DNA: TGTGCCAGCCAGACAGGGGTCGGGGAGCTGTTTTTT.

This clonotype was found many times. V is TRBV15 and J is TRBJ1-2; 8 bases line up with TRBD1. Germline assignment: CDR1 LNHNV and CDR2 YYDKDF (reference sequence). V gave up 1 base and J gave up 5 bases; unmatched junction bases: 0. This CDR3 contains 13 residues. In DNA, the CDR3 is TGTGCCACCAGCAGAGGACAGGGGTATGGCTACACCTTC. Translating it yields CATSRGQGYGYTF.

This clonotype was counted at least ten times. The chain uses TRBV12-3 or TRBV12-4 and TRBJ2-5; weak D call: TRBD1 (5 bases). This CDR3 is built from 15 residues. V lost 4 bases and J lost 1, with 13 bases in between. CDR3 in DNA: TGTGCCAGCAGTTCCCCGGACACTTCCCAAGAGACCCAGTACTTC. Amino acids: CASSSPDTSQETQYF.

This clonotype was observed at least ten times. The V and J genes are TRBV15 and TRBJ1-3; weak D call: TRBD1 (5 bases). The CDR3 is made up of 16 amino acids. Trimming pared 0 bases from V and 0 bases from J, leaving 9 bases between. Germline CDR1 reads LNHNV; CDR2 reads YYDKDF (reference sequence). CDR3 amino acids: CATSRDPGPSGNTIYF. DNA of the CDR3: TGTGCCACCAGCAGAGACCCGGGACCCTCTGGAAACACCATATATTTT.

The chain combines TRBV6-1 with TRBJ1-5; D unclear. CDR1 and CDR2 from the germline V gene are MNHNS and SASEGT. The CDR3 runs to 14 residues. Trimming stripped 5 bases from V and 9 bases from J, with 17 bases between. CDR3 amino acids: CASSPTPNTTPQHF. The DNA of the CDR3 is TGTGCCAGCAGTCCTACCCCGAATACAACGCCCCAGCATTTT.

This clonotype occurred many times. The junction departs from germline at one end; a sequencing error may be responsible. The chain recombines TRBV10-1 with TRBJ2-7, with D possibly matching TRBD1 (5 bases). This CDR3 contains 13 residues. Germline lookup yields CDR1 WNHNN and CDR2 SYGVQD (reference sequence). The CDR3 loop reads CASSAGHSNEQYF. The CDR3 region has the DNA TGCGCCAGCAGTGCAGGACACTCCAACGAGCAGTACTTC.

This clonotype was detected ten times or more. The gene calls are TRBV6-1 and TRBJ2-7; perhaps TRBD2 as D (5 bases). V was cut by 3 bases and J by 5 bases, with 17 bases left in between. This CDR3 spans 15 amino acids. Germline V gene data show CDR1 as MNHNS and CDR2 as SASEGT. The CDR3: CASSEGRRRTHEQYF. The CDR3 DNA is TGTGCCAGCAGTGAGGGCAGGAGGAGAACCCACGAGCAGTACTTC.